This entry lists 18 T cell receptor beta chains sequenced from one sample in a study of graft-versus-host responses after intestinal transplantation. These receptors are not linked to any known antigen. Assay: immunoSEQ multiplex PCR; the TCRdb copy retains only in-frame clones and omits some. The table has tens of thousands of clones, about nine tenths seen once. The sample was unstimulated CD4+ T cells sorted from spleen or lymph node cells, taken before intestinal transplant. The receptors derive from a human donor who received an intestinal transplant.

The genes are TRBV19 and TRBJ1-5; possible D gene TRBD1, 5 bases. This CDR3 has 14 residues. The V end lost 5 bases, the J end lost 0 bases, and 8 bases lay between the germline ends. In germline, CDR1 is LNHDA, CDR2 SQIVND (reference sequence). CDR3 sequence reads: CASSGGVSNQPQHF. The CDR3 DNA reads as TGTGCCAGTAGTGGGGGGGTTAGCAATCAGCCCCAGCATTTT.

As to this clone: One junction end disagrees with the germline gene, perhaps due to a read error. This chain joins TRBV7-2 and TRBJ2-3, with D tentatively TRBD1 (7 bases). Germline assignment: CDR1 SGHTA and CDR2 FQGNSA. This CDR3 is 16 amino acids long. CDR3 nucleotides: TGTGCCAGCAGGTTAGAGGTTGGAGGGGGCGATTACCCGCAGTATTTT. The encoded protein is CASRLEVGGGDYPQYF.

This chain joins TRBV19 and TRBJ2-7; TRBD1 matches 12 bases. The CDR3 covers 15 residues. V trimming: 6 bases; J trimming: 4 bases; junction bases outside the gene matches: 7. Germline CDR1 is LNHDA and CDR2 is SQIVND (reference sequence). The CDR3 nucleotides read TGTGCCAGTAGCCATGGGACAGGGGGCCGATACGAGCAGTACTTC. Translation gives CASSHGTGGRYEQYF.

This clone was counted once. This sequence joins TRBV14 and TRBJ2-7; D possibly corresponds to TRBD2 (6 bases). CDR3 length: 13 amino acids. Per the germline V gene, CDR1 is SGHDN and CDR2 is FVKESK. V lost 2 bases and J 11 bases, leaving 16 bases between the germline ends. CDR3 sequence: CASSQIINGRKYF. CDR3 DNA sequence: TGTGCCAGCAGCCAAATTATTAACGGGAGAAAGTACTTC.

The chain links TRBV7-2 to TRBJ1-3, with TRBD1 as a possible D gene (6 bases). CDR1 and CDR2 (germline): SGHTA, FQGNSA. This CDR3 has 19 amino acids. Trimming shortened V by 1 base and J by 3 bases, and 22 bases separated the two germline ends. In nucleotides, the CDR3 is TGTGCCAGCAGCTTAGTAGGGGTGGGCCCCGGGGGGCTTGGAAACACCATATATTTT. Translation gives CASSLVGVGPGGLGNTIYF.

CDR3 amino acids: CASSPRTGGRETQYF. The CDR3 DNA sequence: TGTGCCAGCAGTCCCCGGACAGGGGGTCGGGAGACCCAGTACTTC. This chain connects TRBV27 to TRBJ2-5; 10 nucleotides line up with TRBD1. Trimming cost V 5 bases and J 5 bases; bases outside gene matches: 8. The CDR3 runs 15 residues. CDR1 and CDR2 (germline): MNHEY, SMNVEV (reference sequence).

The V and J genes are TRBV19 and TRBJ2-7; TRBD2 matches 11 bases. The germline gives CDR1 LNHDA, CDR2 SQIVND (reference sequence). V was pared by 5 bases and J by 3 bases, with 6 bases of the junction left unmatched. The CDR3 runs 15 residues. Written as DNA, the CDR3 is TGTGCCAGTAGTGTGACTAGCGGGGAACTCTACGAGCAGTACTTC. Translated, it gives CASSVTSGELYEQYF.

The chain recombines TRBV15 with TRBJ2-7, with unresolved D. The CDR3 totals 13 residues. Germline CDR1 LNHNV, CDR2 YYDKDF (reference sequence). Trimming removed 0 bases at V and 5 bases at J, with 8 bases between. Written as DNA, the CDR3 is TGTGCCACCAGCAGAGATCCCCGGGACGAGCAGTACTTC. Its protein product is CATSRDPRDEQYF.

The gene calls are TRBV19 and TRBJ2-7; TRBD1 matches at 8 bases. The CDR3 is 14 amino acids. Germline CDR1 reads LNHDA; CDR2 reads SQIVND (reference sequence). J was trimmed by 5 bases and V by 8 bases; bases with no gene match: 11. The DNA of the CDR3 is TGTGCCAGTGCCAAAACAGGGGGGAACCACGAGCAGTACTTC. Residues: CASAKTGGNHEQYF. Together with reference TRBV19 and TRBJ2-7, the CDR3 gives the full variable domain: DGGITQSPKYLFRKEGQNVTLSCEQNLNHDAMYWYRQDPGQGLRLIYYSQIVNDFQKGDIAEGYSVSREKKESFPLTVTSAQKNPTAFYLCASAKTGGNHEQYFGPGTRLTVT.

This clone has a single count. V usage is TRBV10-3 and J usage is TRBJ2-3, with D perhaps matching TRBD1 (6 bases). The CDR3 extends over 15 amino acids. Germline CDR1 ENHRY, CDR2 SYGVKD. V shed 0 bases and J shed 4 bases, with 11 bases lying between them. CDR3 nucleotides: TGTGCCATCAGTGAGTCGAGTCAGGGGTCAGATACGCAGTATTTT. Translation: CAISESSQGSDTQYF.

This clone has only one observation. The J gene is TRBJ2-3, the V gene TRBV5-5; D gene unclear. This CDR3 is built from 14 residues. The germline V and J ends were trimmed by 5 bases and 3 bases, with 13 bases remaining between them. Germline V gene data show CDR1 as SGHKS and CDR2 as YYEKEE (reference sequence). CDR3 amino acids: CASSRQEITDTQYF. The DNA for the CDR3 is TGTGCCAGCAGTCGGCAGGAAATAACAGATACGCAGTATTTT.

This sequence joins TRBV27 and TRBJ2-1; 11 bases line up with TRBD2. Germline lookup yields CDR1 MNHEY and CDR2 SMNVEV (reference sequence). This CDR3 has 17 amino acids. The junction had 11 bases not matched to a gene; V was cut back by 10 bases and J by 0 bases. The CDR3 DNA reads as TGTGCCAACTTGCCGGGACTAGCGGTTTCCTCCTACAATGAGCAGTTCTTC. It yields the protein CANLPGLAVSSYNEQFF.

This chain connects TRBV6-5 to TRBJ1-2, with 9 bases lining up with TRBD1. V lost 5 bases to trimming and J lost 2 bases; unmatched junction nucleotides: 6. The CDR3 runs to 15 residues. CDR1 is MNHEY and CDR2 is SVGAGI in the germline V gene. DNA of the CDR3: TGTGCCAGCAGTACTCGGACAGGGGCGAACTATGGCTACACCTTC. This codes for CASSTRTGANYGYTF.

The chain couples TRBV4-3 to TRBJ1-1; no clear D. The germline V gene encodes CDR1 LGHNA and CDR2 YSLEER. Between the trimmed V and J ends, which lost 0 bases and 11 bases, there was a span of 13 bases. The CDR3 is 13 amino acids. CDR3 nucleotides: TGCGCCAGCAGCCAAGATTTGCGCGGCGGCGCTTTCTTT. This codes for CASSQDLRGGAFF.

The chain combines TRBV6-5 with TRBJ1-1; no firm D call. Trimming cost V 1 base and J 0 bases, with 12 bases left between them. The CDR3 runs 16 residues. Germline CDR1 reads MNHEY; CDR2 reads SVGAGI. The CDR3 DNA reads as TGTGCCAGCAGTTACTTGGGAGGGCAGATGAACACTGAAGCTTTCTTT. Translated, it gives CASSYLGGQMNTEAFF.

V gene TRBV11-3 combines with J gene TRBJ2-7; D not resolved. Germline-derived CDR1 and CDR2 are SGHNT and YENEEA. This CDR3 spans 15 amino acids. The V end lost 5 bases, the J end lost 2 bases, and 16 bases lay between the germline ends. The CDR3 sequence is CASSRPVGGTYEQYF. The DNA for the CDR3 is TGTGCCAGCAGCCGGCCCGTAGGCGGTACCTACGAGCAGTACTTC.

This clone occurred a few times. The chain employs TRBV6-1 and TRBJ1-6; 7 bases fit TRBD1. The germline V gene encodes CDR1 MNHNS and CDR2 SASEGT. V trimming: 3 bases; J trimming: 8 bases; junction bases outside the gene matches: 7. The CDR3 contains 15 residues. CDR3 nucleotides: TGTGCCAGCAGTGATCCGGGACAGAGGTATTCACCCCTCCACTTT. Translating it yields CASSDPGQRYSPLHF.

This rearrangement joins TRBV30 to TRBJ2-7; D may be TRBD1 (5 bases). The CDR3 covers 13 residues. The V end was cut by 0 bases, the J end by 5 bases, with 11 bases between. Germline loops: CDR1 GTSNPN, CDR2 SVGIG (reference sequence). Here the CDR3 reads CAWSVRQGNEQYF. CDR3 in DNA: TGTGCCTGGAGTGTTCGGCAGGGAAACGAGCAGTACTTC.